This is a list of T cell receptor beta chains from one sample in a study of blood T cells in healthy people across ages. TCRdb analysed the 5' RACE reads with MiXCR anew, one entry per CDR3 protein. The sample has about 730,000 distinct CDR3 sequences; around 40% are singletons. Sequences were obtained from blood. The receptors derive from a woman aged 55-69 years in good health. Each CDR3 is given with its conserved first and last residue. The order of the fields is clone size, J gene, D gene, V gene, CDR3 DNA, CDR3 protein. A D gene is named only where the DNA matches it firmly. Clone size is shown for a subset of rows, as once, few, many or a class of expanded clone.

>many|TRBJ2-1|TRBD2|TRBV4-2
TGTGCCAGCAGCCAAGATATCTCGAGACTAGCAAACAATGAGCAGTTCTTC
CASSQDISRLANNEQFF
>few|TRBJ2-1|TRBD2|TRBV20-1
TGCAGTGCCTATAGCGGGAGAGGGAATGAGCAGTTCTTC
CSAYSGRGNEQFF
>.|TRBJ2-5|.|TRBV9
TGTGCCAGCAGCGTCAGACAGGCGGAGGAGACCCAGTACTTC
CASSVRQAEETQYF
>.|TRBJ2-3|.|TRBV20-1
TGCAGTGCTAGGGCGGGACTCAAAGGACGCACAGATACGCAGTATTTT
CSARAGLKGRTDTQYF
>.|TRBJ2-5|TRBD2|TRBV7-2
TGTGCCAGCAGCTTAGATCCGGGCGGGGGAGTTAAGACCCAGTACTTC
CASSLDPGGGVKTQYF
>many|TRBJ2-7|.|TRBV7-2
TGTGCCAGCAGCTTAGTTACTAGCCAATACGAGCAGTACTTC
CASSLVTSQYEQYF
>.|TRBJ2-7|.|TRBV20-1
TGCAGTGCTAGAGGCCCGGGATCCTACGAGCAGTACTTC
CSARGPGSYEQYF
>once|TRBJ2-3|TRBD2|TRBV20-1
TGCAGTGCCCCAAAACCTAGCGGGCAACAGTTGGATACGCAGTATTTT
CSAPKPSGQQLDTQYF
>.|TRBJ1-2|.|TRBV29-1
TGCAGCGTGCCGTGGGGATCTCACTATGGCTACACCTTC
CSVPWGSHYGYTF
>.|TRBJ2-3|.|TRBV6-2/TRBV6-3
TGTGCCAGCAGACGGGACTTCACAGATACGCAGTATTTT
CASRRDFTDTQYF
>.|TRBJ2-5|.|TRBV7-2
TGTGCCGTTGGACCTAGCGCGTATTCCCAGTACTTC
CAVGPSAYSQYF
>.|TRBJ2-3|TRBD2|TRBV6-5
TGTGCCAGCACGGCTAGCGGGGGCACAGATACGCAGTATTTT
CASTASGGTDTQYF
>few|TRBJ1-5|.|TRBV6-1
TGTGCCAGCATTGGGGATTTAGGCAATCAGCCCCAGCATTTT
CASIGDLGNQPQHF
>many|TRBJ2-3|.|TRBV29-1
TGCAGCTCCGACGGATCTAGCACAGATACGCAGTATTTT
CSSDGSSTDTQYF
>.|TRBJ2-6|TRBD2|TRBV18
TGTGCCAGCTCACCGGGACTAGCGACCGGGGCCAACGTCCTGACTTTC
CASSPGLATGANVLTF
>.|TRBJ2-1|.|TRBV9
TGTGCCAGCAGCATAGCCGGGGATCAGAATTACAATGAGCAGTTCTTC
CASSIAGDQNYNEQFF
>few|TRBJ2-5|.|TRBV6-5
TGTGCCAGCAGTTACCGCGGCAGAGACCAAGAGACCCAGTACTTC
CASSYRGRDQETQYF
>many|TRBJ1-2|TRBD1|TRBV11-2
TGTGCCAGCAGCTCGACAGGGCCTTATGGCTACACCTTC
CASSSTGPYGYTF
>few|TRBJ2-5|.|TRBV4-2
TGTGCCAGCAGCGCCTCTTGGGATTTCTTTCAAGAGACCCAGTACTTC
CASSASWDFFQETQYF
>.|TRBJ1-5|.|TRBV12-3/TRBV12-4
TGTGCCAGCAGTCAAACGGACAATCAGCCCCAGCATTTT
CASSQTDNQPQHF
>few|TRBJ2-3|.|TRBV9
TGTGCCAGCAGCCGGGACCAAAACACAGATACGCAGTATTTT
CASSRDQNTDTQYF
>.|TRBJ2-5|TRBD2|TRBV10-3
TGTACCATCATGGGGACTAGGGGTGAGCAGTACTTC
CTIMGTRGEQYF
>.|TRBJ1-5|.|TRBV13
TGTGCCAGCAGCTTGGGGTATTATAGCAATCAGCCCCAGCATTTT
CASSLGYYSNQPQHF
>.|TRBJ2-2|TRBD2|TRBV5-1
TGCGCCAGCAGCTTGGAGTTTGGCGGGGGGGCGAACACCGGGGAGCTGTTTTTT
CASSLEFGGGANTGELFF
>few|TRBJ2-7|.|TRBV7-2
TGTGCCAGCAGCTTAGTTGCACTACCTCCCTACGAGCAGTACTTC
CASSLVALPPYEQYF
>.|TRBJ2-1|.|TRBV14
TGTGCCAGCAGCCAAGTGGGGCGGGAAGATGAGCAGTTCTTC
CASSQVGREDEQFF
>few|TRBJ2-1|TRBD1|TRBV11-2
TGTGCCAGCAGCCCGCAGACAGGGGCCAACTACAATGAGCAGTTCTTC
CASSPQTGANYNEQFF
>.|TRBJ2-1|.|TRBV29-1
TGCAGCGTTGTAGGGGTGAGCTCCTACAATGAGCAGTTCTTC
CSVVGVSSYNEQFF
>.|TRBJ1-2|.|TRBV12-3/TRBV12-4
TGTGCCAGCTCCGGGACTCGCTATGGCTACACCTTC
CASSGTRYGYTF
>.|TRBJ1-2|TRBD1|TRBV12-3/TRBV12-4
TGTGCCAGCAGTTTTGGGACAGGGACGGAGTATGGCTACACCTTC
CASSFGTGTEYGYTF